The 19 T cell receptor beta chains below come from one sample, sequenced in a study of cytomegalovirus exposure and HLA in healthy donors. PCR employed 60 Vbeta and 13 Jbeta primers. Here immunoSEQ multiplex PCR was the method, and the copy in TCRdb shows in-frame clones only, minus some. Its table lists approximately 58,000 clones. Specimen: PBMCs. Receptors were obtained from a woman in her fifties or sixties in good health and CMV-seropositive.

The genes are TRBV2 and TRBJ2-7, with TRBD1 matching over 10 bases. The CDR3 sequence is 15 residues long. The germline V gene encodes CDR1 SNHLY and CDR2 FYNNEI. V trimming: 0 bases; J trimming: 5 bases; junction bases outside the gene matches: 4. CDR3 DNA: TGTGCCAGCAGTGAAGCCGACAGGGGGCCCGACGAGCAGTACTTC. Translated, it gives CASSEADRGPDEQYF.

This chain uses TRBV6-5 with TRBJ2-2; weak D call: TRBD2 (5 bases). CDR1 and CDR2 from the germline V gene are MNHEY and SVGAGI. This CDR3 contains 15 residues. V dropped 2 bases and J dropped 0 bases, with 7 bases sitting between them. CDR3 in amino acids: CASSYTGTNTGELFF. CDR3 in DNA: TGTGCCAGCAGTTACACCGGGACGAACACCGGGGAGCTGTTTTTT.

This chain joins TRBV6-5 and TRBJ1-5, with 7 bases identical to TRBD1. J gave up 5 bases and V 6 bases, and 7 bases lay outside the gene matches. The CDR3 sequence is 14 residues long. Germline CDR1 is MNHEY and CDR2 is SVGAGI. The CDR3 coding sequence is TGTGCCAGCAGCCCCGGGACAGCTTATCAGCCCCAGCATTTT. This translates into CASSPGTAYQPQHF.

This rearrangement joins TRBV2 to TRBJ2-1; no firm D call. Between the trimmed V and J ends, which lost 5 bases and 7 bases, there was a span of 12 bases. Looked up from germline, CDR1 is SNHLY and CDR2 is FYNNEI. This CDR3 is 13 amino acids long. CDR3 residues: CASSLNRGNEQFF. The CDR3 DNA reads TGTGCCAGCAGTCTCAACCGAGGAAATGAGCAGTTCTTC. The variable domain in full, completed from reference TRBV2 and TRBJ2-1, reads EPEVTQTPSHQVTQMGQEVILRCVPISNHLYFYWYRQILGQKVEFLVSFYNNEISEKSEIFDDQFSVERPDGSNFTLKIRSTKLEDSAMYFCASSLNRGNEQFFGPGTRLTVL.

The J gene is TRBJ2-1, the V gene TRBV18; 8 bases map to TRBD2. Germline V gives CDR1 KGHSH, CDR2 LQKENI. V lost 2 bases and J lost 7; bases outside the gene matches: 22. The length of the CDR3 is 20 residues. CDR3 bases: TGTGCCAGCTCACCAGTGTTGGGCGGGAGGCCTCGAGCGGCGGCTAATGAGCAGTTCTTC. This codes for CASSPVLGGRPRAAANEQFF.

The chain links TRBV6-1 to TRBJ2-1, with 13 positions matching TRBD2. The trim removed 10 bases at V and 8 bases at J, leaving 11 bases unmatched. The CDR3 is made up of 15 amino acids. Germline-derived CDR1 and CDR2 are MNHNS and SASEGT. This chain's CDR3 is CATKGLAGMGDEQFF. CDR3 DNA sequence: TGTGCCACCAAGGGACTAGCGGGAATGGGCGATGAGCAGTTCTTC.

The V gene is TRBV4-1, the J gene TRBJ2-7; 8 bases map to TRBD1. CDR3 length equals 16 residues. Germline CDR1 is MGHRA and CDR2 is YSYEKL. V lost 1 base and J lost 2; bases outside the gene matches: 7. CDR3 sequence (DNA): TGCGCCAGCAGCCAAGGACAGGGGTTTTCAGCCTACGAGCAGTACTTC. Its translation is CASSQGQGFSAYEQYF.

The chain links TRBV29-1 to TRBJ1-1, with a weak D call TRBD1 (6 bases). CDR1 and CDR2 from the germline V gene are SQVTM and ANQGSEA. Deletions cut 6 bases from V and 2 bases from J, with 16 bases between. The CDR3 length is 14 residues. The CDR3 nucleotides are TGCAGCGTCGCCAAGCAGGGGATCAACACTGAAGCTTTCTTT. The encoded protein is CSVAKQGINTEAFF.

The chain combines TRBV5-1 with TRBJ1-1, with unresolved D. The V end lost 0 bases, the J end lost 4 bases, and 16 bases lay between the germline ends. The CDR3 contains 16 residues. Germline CDR1 and CDR2: SGHRS and YFSETQ. CDR3 loop: CASSLAVWAKVTEAFF. Here the CDR3 DNA reads TGCGCCAGCAGCTTGGCCGTTTGGGCGAAGGTCACTGAAGCTTTCTTT.

The rearrangement uses TRBV5-5 and TRBJ2-7, with 11 nucleotides matching TRBD1. The germline CDR1 and CDR2 sequences are SGHKS and YYEKEE (reference sequence). Trimming at V came to 6 bases and at J to 4 bases, leaving 12 bases not matched to a gene. This CDR3 comprises 16 residues. The CDR3 region has the DNA TGTGCCAGCACCTCCCGGGGGGACAGGGGGAATTACGAGCAGTACTTC. It codes for CASTSRGDRGNYEQYF.

This chain connects TRBV18 to TRBJ2-3, with TRBD1 matching over 9 bases. The CDR3 loop spans 14 amino acids. J lost 7 bases, V lost 0 bases, and 2 bases had no gene match. Germline assignment: CDR1 KGHSH and CDR2 LQKENI. The CDR3 protein is CASSPPGQGYTQYF. The DNA for the CDR3 is TGTGCCAGCTCACCACCGGGACAGGGATATACGCAGTATTTT.

The chain couples TRBV28 to TRBJ1-1, with D maybe TRBD1 (5 bases). Germline CDR1 MDHEN, CDR2 SYDVKM. The CDR3 runs to 14 residues. Trimming took 6 bases from V and 1 from J, leaving 12 bases between them. This CDR3 is CASSSGTGNTEAFF. The CDR3 DNA reads as TGTGCCAGCAGCTCTGGAACAGGGAACACTGAAGCTTTCTTT.

This chain uses TRBV7-9 with TRBJ1-5; D is perhaps TRBD1 (5 bases). The CDR3 is 13 residues long. Germline V gene lookup returns CDR1 SEHNR and CDR2 FQNEAQ (reference sequence). The V end lost 4 bases, the J end lost 9 bases, and 13 bases lay between the germline ends. CDR3 region: CASSYDSQGPQHF. CDR3 DNA sequence: TGTGCCAGCAGCTACGACAGCCAGGGGCCCCAGCATTTT. Based on the CDR3 plus reference TRBV7-9 and TRBJ1-5, the full variable domain is DTGVSQNPRHKITKRGQNVTFRCDPISEHNRLYWYRQTLGQGPEFLTYFQNEAQLEKSRLLSDRFSAERPKGSFSTLEIQRTEQGDSAMYLCASSYDSQGPQHFGDGTRLSIL.

This chain connects TRBV5-1 to TRBJ1-2, with 12 positions matching TRBD1. The CDR3 spans 15 residues. Trimming removed 3 bases from V and 3 bases from J; junction bases left unmatched: 3. Germline V gene sequence: CDR1 SGHRS, CDR2 YFSETQ. The CDR3 coding sequence is TGCGCCAGCAGCTCCGGGACAGGGGGCGACTATGGCTACACCTTC. This gives the protein CASSSGTGGDYGYTF. The whole variable domain, remainder taken from reference TRBV5-1 and TRBJ1-2, is KAGVTQTPRYLIKTRGQQVTLSCSPISGHRSVSWYQQTPGQGLQFLFEYFSETQRNKGNFPGRFSGRQFSNSRSEMNVSTLELGDSALYLCASSSGTGGDYGYTFGSGTRLTVV.

The rearrangement uses TRBV6-5 and TRBJ2-2; TRBD2 aligns across 7 bases. Losses at the gene ends were 7 bases for V and 6 bases for J; bases not matched to a gene: 11. The CDR3 is 15 residues long. Germline V gene lookup returns CDR1 MNHEY and CDR2 SVGAGI. This CDR3 reads CASTTGAGEAGELFF. CDR3 sequence (DNA): TGTGCCAGCACCACCGGGGCGGGGGAGGCCGGGGAGCTGTTTTTT.

The J gene is TRBJ2-5, the V gene TRBV7-7; perhaps TRBD1 as D (6 bases). V was trimmed by 4 bases and J by 4 bases, leaving 13 bases between them. Germline CDR1 SSHAT, CDR2 FNYEAQ (reference sequence). This CDR3 has 14 residues. CDR3 in DNA: TGTGCCAGCAGCTCAACAGGGTCGGGAGAGACCCAGTACTTC. This translates into CASSSTGSGETQYF. Complete variable domain (other parts from reference TRBV7-7 and TRBJ2-5): GAGVSQSPRYKVTKRGQDVTLRCDPISSHATLYWYQQALGQGPEFLTYFNYEAQPDKSGLPSDRFSAERPEGSISTLTIQRTEQRDSAMYRCASSSTGSGETQYFGPGTRLLVL.

The rearrangement joins TRBV11-2 to TRBJ2-7; a weak D match, TRBD1 (6 bases). CDR1 SGHAT and CDR2 FQNNGV come from the germline V gene. The CDR3 has 15 amino acids. V gave up 1 base and J gave up 3 bases, with 13 bases separating them. The CDR3 region has the DNA TGTGCCAGCAGCTTAGCAGTCGCCAGGGGCTACGAGCAGTACTTC. Amino acids: CASSLAVARGYEQYF. Based on the CDR3 plus reference TRBV11-2 and TRBJ2-7, the full variable domain is EAGVAQSPRYKIIEKRQSVAFWCNPISGHATLYWYQQILGQGPKLLIQFQNNGVVDDSQLPKDRFSAERLKGVDSTLKIQPAKLEDSAVYLCASSLAVARGYEQYFGPGTRLTVT.

The chain combines TRBV19 with TRBJ1-5; perhaps TRBD1 as D (6 bases). Germline V gene sequence: CDR1 LNHDA, CDR2 SQIVND (reference sequence). The V and J ends lost 1 base and 5 bases respectively, with 18 bases between them. The CDR3 is made up of 17 amino acids. The CDR3 nucleotides read TGTGCCAGTAGTATAGGGGGACCGGGACAAAGCTATCAGCCCCAGCATTTT. As protein: CASSIGGPGQSYQPQHF. The full variable domain, rest sourced from reference TRBV19 and TRBJ1-5, is DGGITQSPKYLFRKEGQNVTLSCEQNLNHDAMYWYRQDPGQGLRLIYYSQIVNDFQKGDIAEGYSVSREKKESFPLTVTSAQKNPTAFYLCASSIGGPGQSYQPQHFGDGTRLSIL.

The V call is TRBV7-2, the J call TRBJ2-3; perhaps TRBD1 as D (6 bases). The V end lost 0 bases, the J end lost 5 bases, and 12 bases lay between the germline ends. The CDR3 runs to 15 residues. Germline V CDR1 and CDR2: SGHTA, FQGNSA. In DNA form, the CDR3 reads TGTGCCAGCAGCTTAGCCAGGGGAAGAGGAGATACGCAGTATTTT. Its protein is CASSLARGRGDTQYF.